This TCR beta chain stems from a study of cytomegalovirus exposure and HLA in healthy donors. Across the whole study: Earlier results showed 117 million unique TCR beta sequences derived from roughly 180 million T cells.

Amplification used 60 Vbeta primers and 13 Jbeta primers. Using immunoSEQ multiplex PCR, the repertoire was profiled, and TCRdb retains in-frame clones only, with some absent. In the table there are approximately 180,000 clones, 80% of which are singletons. A note on this clone: Its matching antigen is unknown.

Study-wide findings and caveats: With later analysis, a missense DCLRE1C variant became linked to TCR beta V- and J-gene trimming. TCR beta V segments were, for the most part, productive about 87% or about 30% of the time in an earlier analysis.

Germline V gene data show CDR1 as SGHRS and CDR2 as YFSETQ. This CDR3 region has 15 residues. The trim removed 2 bases at V and 3 bases at J, leaving 5 bases unmatched. The sequence was obtained from a woman between 40 and 55 years old in good health and CMV-seronegative. J is TRBJ2-5 and V is TRBV5-1; 9 bases are shared with TRBD1. Sequencing used PBMCs. This CDR3 reads CASSFQTGGKETQYF. The DNA for the CDR3 is TGCGCCAGCAGCTTCCAAACAGGGGGCAAAGAGACCCAGTACTTC.